The rows below give T cell receptor beta chains drawn from one sample of a study of T cell changes during pregnancy in multiple sclerosis. Assay: immunoSEQ multiplex PCR; the TCRdb copy retains only in-frame clones and omits some. Altogether about 52,000 clones are present, over 85% being singletons, with the ten largest covering 0.35% to 0.45%. This sample comprised CD4+ T cells from peripheral blood mononuclear cells, obtained before pregnancy. The receptors come from a female donor with multiple sclerosis, enrolled in a pregnancy study. Both conserved end residues are part of each CDR3. D genes are given only for firm matches. Rows give clone size only sometimes, using once, few, many, or a class for an expanded clone.

length,size,D,J,V,CDR3,DNA
15,-,-,TRBJ2-3,TRBV6-5,CASSKTGISTDTQYF,TGTGCCAGCAGCAAAACAGGGATTAGCACAGATACGCAGTATTTT
14,-,TRBD1,TRBJ2-7,TRBV9,CASSIRDRGAEQYF,TGTGCCAGCAGCATTAGGGACAGGGGGGCCGAGCAGTACTTC
13,-,TRBD1,TRBJ2-1,TRBV5-1,CASSDPGGHEQFF,TGCGCCAGCAGCGACCCAGGGGGTCATGAGCAGTTCTTC
15,-,TRBD1,TRBJ2-7,TRBV7-9,CASSPRGQGIHEQYF,TGTGCCAGCAGCCCCCGGGGACAGGGCATCCACGAGCAGTACTTC
13,-,-,TRBJ1-5,TRBV18,CASSRDPNQPQHF,TGTGCCAGCTCACGAGATCCCAATCAGCCCCAGCATTTT
20,-,TRBD2,TRBJ2-1,TRBV5-1,CASSPRAGVPEMSVRNEQFF,TGCGCCAGCAGCCCACGAGCGGGAGTGCCGGAAATGTCTGTGCGGAATGAGCAGTTCTTC
15,-,TRBD2,TRBJ2-7,TRBV27,CASSPSERGTYEQYF,TGTGCCAGCAGTCCCTCCGAGCGGGGAACCTACGAGCAGTACTTC
15,-,TRBD1,TRBJ2-5,TRBV7-9,CASSTPGTGAGTQYF,TGTGCCAGCAGCACCCCCGGGACAGGGGCGGGGACCCAGTACTTC
18,-,TRBD2,TRBJ2-2,TRBV18,CASSRSPGTSGSTGELFF,TGTGCCAGCTCACGGAGTCCCGGGACTAGCGGGAGCACCGGGGAGCTGTTTTTT
15,-,-,TRBJ1-1,TRBV5-1,CASSFSRGKDTEAFF,TGCGCCAGCAGCTTTTCTCGAGGTAAGGACACTGAAGCTTTCTTT
15,-,-,TRBJ2-2,TRBV25-1,CASSGSRTDTGELFF,TGTGCCAGCAGTGGAAGTCGGACAGACACCGGGGAGCTGTTTTTT
17,-,-,TRBJ2-1,TRBV5-4,CATLPPTLDFEYNEQFF,TGTGCCACCCTACCTCCGACCCTGGACTTTGAGTACAATGAGCAGTTCTTC
16,-,TRBD1,TRBJ1-2,TRBV27,CASSLSRTGPSYGYTF,TGTGCCAGCAGTTTATCGAGGACAGGGCCAAGCTATGGCTACACCTTC
14,-,-,TRBJ2-7,TRBV2,CASTRTPARGEQYF,TGTGCCAGCACCAGGACCCCCGCGCGCGGGGAGCAGTACTTC
12,-,-,TRBJ2-7,TRBV13,CASSYTGREQYF,TGTGCCAGCAGCTATACAGGGCGAGAGCAGTACTTC
11,-,-,TRBJ2-1,TRBV2,CASSGPEEQFF,TGTGCCAGCAGTGGCCCCGAGGAGCAGTTCTTC
15,-,TRBD1,TRBJ1-2,TRBV27,CASSSPGQGAFGYTF,TGTGCCAGCAGTTCCCCGGGACAGGGGGCATTTGGCTACACCTTC
13,-,TRBD2,TRBJ2-5,TRBV7-9,CASSFSGGETQYF,TGTGCCAGCAGCTTTTCCGGGGGGGAGACCCAGTACTTC
18,-,TRBD1,TRBJ2-6,TRBV7-2,CASSLVVSGGLGANVLTF,TGTGCCAGCAGCTTAGTGGTTTCAGGGGGCCTTGGGGCCAACGTCCTGACTTTC
12,-,TRBD1,TRBJ1-2,TRBV27,CASKRQGRGYTF,TGTGCCAGCAAAAGACAGGGTCGCGGCTACACCTTC
15,once,-,TRBJ2-6,TRBV7-2,CASSPGGAGANVLTF,TGTGCCAGCAGCCCAGGTGGGGCCGGGGCCAACGTCCTGACTTTC
14,-,-,TRBJ2-1,TRBV5-1,CASGAGGAYNEQFF,TGCGCCAGCGGGGCCGGGGGTGCCTACAATGAGCAGTTCTTC
13,once,TRBD1,TRBJ1-1,TRBV19,CASSILGTVKAFF,TGTGCCAGTAGTATCCTCGGGACAGTTAAAGCTTTCTTT
17,-,TRBD2,TRBJ2-1,TRBV19,CASSPGLAGGPYNEQFF,TGTGCCAGTAGCCCGGGACTAGCGGGAGGGCCCTACAATGAGCAGTTCTTC
14,-,-,TRBJ1-2,TRBV6-4,CASSVPVGAWGYTF,TGTGCCAGCAGTGTTCCAGTAGGGGCATGGGGCTACACCTTC
16,-,-,TRBJ1-5,TRBV28,CASSSAGTGGNQPQHF,TGTGCCAGCAGTTCAGCAGGCACGGGGGGCAATCAGCCCCAGCATTTT
11,-,-,TRBJ2-7,TRBV2,CASLAAYEQYF,TGTGCCAGCCTGGCAGCCTACGAGCAGTACTTC
17,once,-,TRBJ2-1,TRBV4-1,CASSQEDGSSSYNEQFF,TGCGCCAGCAGCCAAGAAGATGGCTCTAGCTCCTACAATGAGCAGTTCTTC
14,-,-,TRBJ2-3,TRBV5-1,CASSLQGLADTQYF,TGCGCCAGCAGCTTGCAGGGGCTCGCAGATACGCAGTATTTT
15,-,TRBD1,TRBJ2-7,TRBV6-1,CASRGTADKTYEQYF,TGTGCCAGCCGAGGGACAGCGGATAAGACCTACGAGCAGTACTTC
17,-,-,TRBJ1-1,TRBV7-8,CASSLRGRTNMNTEAFF,TGTGCCAGCAGCTTACGGGGGAGGACGAATATGAACACTGAAGCTTTCTTT
16,-,-,TRBJ1-2,TRBV28,CATELSGEAGLYGYTF,TGTGCCACCGAACTCTCAGGGGAAGCGGGACTCTATGGCTACACCTTC
14,-,-,TRBJ2-7,TRBV15,CATVLCGRAYEQYF,TGTGCCACCGTTTTATGCGGCAGGGCGTACGAGCAGTACTTC
12,-,TRBD1,TRBJ1-2,TRBV28,CASKRQGGGYTF,TGTGCCAGCAAAAGACAGGGCGGGGGCTACACCTTC
13,-,TRBD1,TRBJ1-4,TRBV2,CASSRDRAEKLFF,TGTGCCAGCAGCCGGGACAGGGCAGAAAAACTGTTTTTT
12,-,-,TRBJ2-3,TRBV27,CASSSQGAAQYF,TGTGCCAGCAGCTCACAGGGCGCCGCGCAGTATTTT
15,-,TRBD1,TRBJ2-1,TRBV5-5,CASSRDSFTYNEQFF,TGTGCCAGCAGCCGGGACAGTTTTACCTACAATGAGCAGTTCTTC
14,once,TRBD1,TRBJ1-2,TRBV27,CASSWKGANYGYTF,TGTGCCAGCAGTTGGAAGGGGGCAAACTATGGCTACACCTTC
16,-,TRBD1,TRBJ2-3,TRBV19,CASSMATGGTTDTQYF,TGTGCCAGTAGTATGGCGACAGGGGGGACCACAGATACGCAGTATTTT
20,-,TRBD2,TRBJ2-7,TRBV7-2,CASSLAAGLAGGRRGYEQYF,TGTGCCAGCAGCTTAGCAGCAGGGCTAGCGGGAGGTCGCAGAGGGTACGAGCAGTACTTC
15,-,TRBD1,TRBJ1-4,TRBV7-9,CASSGVGTVNEKLFF,TGTGCCAGCAGCGGAGTAGGGACAGTGAATGAAAAACTGTTTTTT
16,-,-,TRBJ1-5,TRBV19,CASSIDSRGGRQPQHF,TGTGCCAGTAGTATAGATTCACGGGGTGGGCGTCAGCCCCAGCATTTT
14,-,-,TRBJ2-7,TRBV7-2,CASSTSGRSYEQYF,TGTGCCAGCTCAACGAGCGGGCGCTCCTACGAGCAGTACTTC
15,once,-,TRBJ1-5,TRBV18,CASSPQGMGNQPQHF,TGTGCCAGCTCACCGCAGGGGATGGGCAATCAGCCCCAGCATTTT
12,-,-,TRBJ1-4,TRBV2,CASSREGEKLFF,TGTGCCAGCAGCCGGGAGGGCGAAAAACTGTTTTTT
13,once,TRBD2,TRBJ2-7,TRBV5-1,CASSSIRLAEQYF,TGCGCCAGCAGCTCCATACGACTAGCTGAGCAGTACTTC
15,-,TRBD2,TRBJ2-4,TRBV2,CASRGTSGVGFIQYF,TGTGCCAGCAGAGGGACTAGCGGGGTGGGGTTCATTCAGTACTTC
15,once,TRBD2,TRBJ2-7,TRBV6-1,CASSPRGGASYEQYF,TGTGCCAGCAGTCCTCGGGGGGGGGCTTCCTACGAGCAGTACTTC